These 30 T cell receptor beta chains originate from one sample sequenced in a study of blood T cell repertoires in COVID-19. Method: immunoSEQ multiplex PCR; TCRdb's copy keeps in-frame clones and lacks some. Altogether under 300,000 clones are present, around 80% being singletons, with the ten largest covering over 12%. The sample comprised PBMCs or T cells enriched from blood (not recorded which). These receptors were taken from a man aged 40-49 years who had recovered from COVID-19.

This clone was seen only once. The chain recombines TRBV3-1 (or the pseudogene TRBV3-2) with TRBJ2-5; D may be TRBD2 (6 bases). Germline CDR1 reads LGHDT; CDR2 reads YNNKEL (reference sequence). Trimming cost V 0 bases and J 4 bases, with 12 bases left between them. The CDR3 length is 15 residues. The CDR3 sequence is CASSQEFGGGETQYF. Here the CDR3 DNA reads TGTGCCAGCAGCCAAGAATTTGGGGGAGGAGAGACCCAGTACTTC.

CDR3 DNA: TGTGCCAGCAGCCGAACCGACGGGAATAATTCACCCCTCCACTTT. Translating it yields CASSRTDGNNSPLHF. This chain links TRBV4-2 with TRBJ1-6; D is unresolved. Between the trimmed V and J ends, which lost 4 bases and 5 bases, there was a span of 12 bases. The CDR3 covers 15 residues. The germline CDR1 and CDR2 sequences are LGHNA and YNFKEQ.

This clone was counted a single time. The J gene is TRBJ2-7, the V gene TRBV19, with D maybe TRBD2 (5 bases). This CDR3 is built from 15 residues. Trimming shortened V by 5 bases and J by 6 bases, and 20 bases separated the two germline ends. Per germline, CDR1 LNHDA and CDR2 SQIVND (reference sequence). In DNA form, the CDR3 reads TGTGCCAGTAGTCCCACTAGGAATTGGGGTCCCGAGCAGTACTTC. It encodes CASSPTRNWGPEQYF.

In this sample, this clone turned up a few times. This sequence joins TRBV6-5 and TRBJ2-7; D is unclear. Germline V gene data show CDR1 as MNHEY and CDR2 as SVGAGI. V lost 2 bases and J lost 3, with 14 bases in between. There are 15 residues in the CDR3. The CDR3 protein is CASSYETSLRYEQYF. CDR3 DNA: TGTGCCAGCAGTTACGAGACATCACTTCGCTACGAGCAGTACTTC.

This clone was found once. The gene calls are TRBV18 and TRBJ2-7, with 10 bases aligning to TRBD2. This CDR3 comprises 15 residues. The V gene's germline CDR1 is KGHSH and CDR2 LQKENI. V shed 5 bases and J 4 bases; nucleotides not matched to a gene: 8. The CDR3 sequence is CASSLFGTSEYEQYF. The CDR3, as DNA: TGTGCCAGCTCATTGTTCGGGACTAGCGAATACGAGCAGTACTTC.

The chain combines TRBV7-6 with TRBJ1-5; TRBD1 might be the D (6 bases). The V and J ends lost 5 bases and 4 bases respectively, with 9 bases between them. The CDR3 is made up of 13 amino acids. The V gene's germline CDR1 is SGHVS and CDR2 FNYEAQ. This CDR3 is CASSGQPNQPQHF. The CDR3 bases are TGTGCCAGCAGCGGACAGCCAAATCAGCCCCAGCATTTT.

The chain has TRBV4-2 and TRBJ1-5, with D uncertain. Germline V gene sequence: CDR1 LGHNA, CDR2 YNFKEQ. Trimming removed 1 base from V and 1 base from J, with 5 bases in between. CDR3 length equals 14 residues. The CDR3: CASSQAGSNQPQHF. The CDR3 region has the DNA TGTGCCAGCAGCCAAGCTGGCAGCAATCAGCCCCAGCATTTT.

This clone has a handful of counts. This sequence joins TRBV6-2 or TRBV6-3 and TRBJ1-1, with TRBD1 matching 8 bases. Germline V gives CDR1 MNHEY, CDR2 SVGEGT. This CDR3 region has 15 residues. V shed 5 bases, J shed 2 bases, and the junction held 7 bases outside the gene matches. CDR3 sequence: CASSPYGQGNTEAFF. Written as DNA, the CDR3 is TGTGCCAGCAGTCCATACGGACAGGGAAACACTGAAGCTTTCTTT.

The chain uses TRBV29-1 and TRBJ1-1; tentatively, D is TRBD1 (5 bases). The germline V and J ends were trimmed by 7 bases and 7 bases, with 13 bases remaining between them. This CDR3 comprises 11 residues. Germline lookup yields CDR1 SQVTM and CDR2 ANQGSEA. CDR3 sequence: CSGGLTSEAFF. The CDR3 coding sequence is TGCAGCGGGGGGTTAACTAGTGAAGCTTTCTTT.

The chain carries TRBV7-8 and TRBJ1-3; no clear D gene. This CDR3 has 13 residues. Trimming stripped 1 base from V and 11 bases from J, with 12 bases between. Germline assignment: CDR1 SGHVS and CDR2 FQNEAQ. CDR3: CASSLDRGKSIYF. The CDR3 DNA sequence: TGTGCCAGCAGCTTAGATCGAGGGAAATCCATATATTTT.

This sequence joins TRBV27 and TRBJ1-6; the D gene is possibly TRBD1 (6 bases). Trimming removed 3 bases at V and 10 bases at J, with 13 bases between. Germline V gene lookup returns CDR1 MNHEY and CDR2 SMNVEV (reference sequence). This CDR3 comprises 14 residues. CDR3 region: CASSFGGGGSPLHF. The DNA for the CDR3 is TGTGCCAGCAGTTTTGGGGGGGGCGGCTCACCCCTCCACTTT.

The V call is TRBV25-1, the J call TRBJ2-2; 13 bases agree with TRBD2. The trim removed 4 bases at V and 5 bases at J, leaving 10 bases unmatched. The CDR3 spans 18 residues. Germline V lookup: CDR1 MGHDK, CDR2 SYGVNS. CDR3 sequence reads: CASSGITGLAGTTGELFF. The CDR3 DNA sequence: TGTGCCAGCAGTGGAATAACGGGACTAGCGGGAACGACCGGGGAGCTGTTTTTT. Full variable domain (outside the CDR3, taken from reference TRBV25-1 and TRBJ2-2): EADIYQTPRYLVIGTGKKITLECSQTMGHDKMYWYQQDPGMELHLIHYSYGVNSTEKGDLSSESTVSRIRTEHFPLTLESARPSHTSQYLCASSGITGLAGTTGELFFGEGSRLTVL.

This clone was counted a single time. The chain couples TRBV5-4 to TRBJ2-7, with 11 bases aligning to TRBD1. Germline V gene sequence: CDR1 SGHNT, CDR2 YYREEE (reference sequence). There are 16 residues in the CDR3. J was trimmed by 2 bases and V by 4 bases; bases with no gene match: 8. CDR3 nucleotides: TGTGCCAGCAGCCGCCCGGGACAGGGGGAACCCTACGAGCAGTACTTC. Amino acids: CASSRPGQGEPYEQYF. The variable domain in full, with the rest retrieved from reference TRBV5-4 and TRBJ2-7, is ETGVTQSPTHLIKTRGQQVTLRCSSQSGHNTVSWYQQALGQGPQFIFQYYREEENGRGNFPPRFSGLQFPNYSSELNVNALELDDSALYLCASSRPGQGEPYEQYFGPGTRLTVT.

This chain uses TRBV28 with TRBJ2-1; 9 positions agree with TRBD2. The CDR3 consists of 13 residues. V lost 7 bases, J lost 6 bases, and 4 bases stayed unmatched. From germline, CDR1 is MDHEN and CDR2 SYDVKM. The CDR3 DNA sequence: TGTGCCAGCATGCGACTAGCGGTCAATGAGCAGTTCTTC. This gives the protein CASMRLAVNEQFF.

This clone was counted once. The CDR3 coding sequence is TGTGCCAGCAGTGTAGGTGCCGGGACAGGGGATTCACCCCTCCACTTT. It encodes CASSVGAGTGDSPLHF. The chain couples TRBV2 to TRBJ1-6; 10 bases fit TRBD1. Germline CDR1 is SNHLY and CDR2 is FYNNEI. The V gene end was trimmed by 4 bases and the J gene end by 8 bases; junction bases not matched to a gene: 8. The CDR3 has 16 residues. Drawing the rest from reference TRBV2 and TRBJ1-6, the complete variable domain is EPEVTQTPSHQVTQMGQEVILRCVPISNHLYFYWYRQILGQKVEFLVSFYNNEISEKSEIFDDQFSVERPDGSNFTLKIRSTKLEDSAMYFCASSVGAGTGDSPLHFGNGTRLTVT.

The chain carries TRBV6-1 and TRBJ2-3; a possible D gene is TRBD2 (5 bases). CDR1 is MNHNS, CDR2 SASEGT, per germline. V lost 3 bases, J lost 10 bases, and 8 bases lay in between. The CDR3 covers 11 residues. CDR3 protein: CASSDEGAQYF. CDR3 in DNA: TGTGCCAGCAGTGATGAGGGCGCGCAGTATTTT.

The chain links TRBV10-3 to TRBJ2-7; 9 bases are shared with TRBD2. The germline V gene encodes CDR1 ENHRY and CDR2 SYGVKD. The V segment lost 0 bases and the J segment 2 bases; nucleotides outside the gene matches: 5. The CDR3 totals 16 residues. The chain's CDR3 is CAISESASGATYEQYF. The CDR3 DNA reads as TGTGCCATCAGTGAGTCGGCTAGCGGGGCTACCTACGAGCAGTACTTC.

V is TRBV18 and J is TRBJ1-4, with D possibly TRBD1 on 5 matching bases. This CDR3 has 14 residues. Looked up from germline, CDR1 is KGHSH and CDR2 is LQKENI. Trimming took 3 bases from V and 7 from J, leaving 12 bases between them. Here the CDR3 reads CASSPGQETEKLFF. In DNA, the CDR3 is TGTGCCAGCTCACCGGGGCAGGAGACTGAAAAACTGTTTTTT.

V is TRBV9 and J is TRBJ1-6; no clear D gene. Deletions cut 3 bases from V and 7 bases from J, with 8 bases between. Per germline, CDR1 SGDLS and CDR2 YYNGEE. The CDR3 is 13 amino acids. This CDR3 reads CASSERANSPLHF. CDR3 coding DNA: TGTGCCAGCAGCGAGCGGGCCAATTCACCCCTCCACTTT. Filled out from reference TRBV9 and TRBJ1-6, the complete variable domain reads DSGVTQTPKHLITATGQRVTLRCSPRSGDLSVYWYQQSLDQGLQFLIQYYNGEERAKGNILERFSAQQFPDLHSELNLSSLELGDSALYFCASSERANSPLHFGNGTRLTVT.

This chain connects TRBV6-2 or TRBV6-3 to TRBJ1-5; D gene unclear. CDR1 and CDR2 from the germline V gene are MNHEY and SVGEGT. Trimming cost V 1 base and J 2 bases, with 21 bases left between them. The CDR3 is 19 residues long. The DNA for the CDR3 is TGTGCCAGCAGTTACTGGCGGGGATCTGGCAAAGACGGCAATCAGCCCCAGCATTTT. It specifies CASSYWRGSGKDGNQPQHF.

This chain joins TRBV5-1 and TRBJ2-5, with D possibly TRBD1 on 6 matching bases. V was pared by 0 bases and J by 2 bases, with 17 bases between. Germline CDR1 and CDR2: SGHRS and YFSETQ. The CDR3 is 17 amino acids. The CDR3 loop reads CASSLVARTDLQETQYF. The DNA of the CDR3 is TGCGCCAGCAGCTTGGTGGCGCGGACAGACCTTCAAGAGACCCAGTACTTC.

The chain has TRBV5-1 and TRBJ2-2; 7 nucleotides agree with TRBD2. CDR3 length: 14 amino acids. Germline CDR1 SGHRS, CDR2 YFSETQ. J was trimmed by 7 bases and V by 6 bases; bases with no gene match: 9. Written as DNA, the CDR3 is TGCGCCAGCACTCGCGGGGGAAACGTCGGGGAGCTGTTTTTT. Encoded protein: CASTRGGNVGELFF.

CDR3 DNA: TGTGCCAGCAGCTTGACAGGGGACTCACCCCTCCACTTT. Its translation is CASSLTGDSPLHF. This sequence joins TRBV7-7 and TRBJ1-6, with 8 bases aligning to TRBD1. The CDR3 length is 13 residues. V gave up 3 bases and J gave up 10 bases; unmatched junction bases: 2. Germline CDR1 SSHAT, CDR2 FNYEAQ (reference sequence). The variable domain in full, with the rest retrieved from reference TRBV7-7 and TRBJ1-6, is GAGVSQSPRYKVTKRGQDVTLRCDPISSHATLYWYQQALGQGPEFLTYFNYEAQPDKSGLPSDRFSAERPEGSISTLTIQRTEQRDSAMYRCASSLTGDSPLHFGNGTRLTVT.

V gene TRBV28 combines with J gene TRBJ2-5; TRBD2 matches at 9 bases. The germline V gene has CDR1 MDHEN and CDR2 SYDVKM. After removal of 2 bases from V and 7 bases from J, the junction contained 8 bases not matched to a gene. This CDR3 comprises 15 residues. The CDR3 is CASSLTAGGRGTQYF. The CDR3 DNA sequence: TGTGCCAGCAGTTTAACAGCGGGGGGCCGGGGGACCCAGTACTTC.

The rearrangement joins TRBV18 to TRBJ1-4, with TRBD1 matching over 8 bases. The germline CDR1 and CDR2 sequences are KGHSH and LQKENI. Trimming at V came to 2 bases and at J to 6 bases, leaving 8 bases not matched to a gene. The CDR3 sequence is 16 residues long. The CDR3 spells CASSPSLTGDDEKLFF. The CDR3 region has the DNA TGTGCCAGCTCACCAAGCCTGACAGGGGATGATGAAAAACTGTTTTTT.

The chain recombines TRBV20-1 with TRBJ1-5; D perhaps matches TRBD1 (5 bases). Germline values: CDR1 DFQATT, CDR2 SNEGSKA (reference sequence). V was clipped by 3 bases and J by 6 bases, with 18 bases between them. This CDR3 has 15 amino acids. CDR3 residues: CSASGQGVISQPQHF. The DNA of the CDR3 is TGCAGTGCTAGTGGGCAGGGCGTTATTAGTCAGCCCCAGCATTTT.

This clone was seen only once. This chain uses TRBV13 with TRBJ2-7; D perhaps matches TRBD2 (6 bases). CDR3 length equals 15 residues. Trimming took off 5 bases at V and 5 bases at J, with 19 bases between the two ends. Germline loops: CDR1 PRHDT, CDR2 FYEKMQ (reference sequence). The CDR3 loop is CASSAPETRGNEQYF. The CDR3, as DNA: TGTGCCAGCAGCGCCCCCGAGACTAGAGGCAACGAGCAGTACTTC.

The chain couples TRBV7-9 to TRBJ1-2; 8 nucleotides match TRBD1. Germline V CDR1 and CDR2: SEHNR, FQNEAQ (reference sequence). The CDR3 extends over 14 amino acids. V trimming: 4 bases; J trimming: 4 bases; junction bases outside the gene matches: 5. The CDR3 loop is CASSSPGQGYGYTF. CDR3 sequence (DNA): TGTGCCAGCAGCTCTCCTGGACAGGGCTATGGCTACACCTTC.

In this sample, this clone turned up a few times. This chain joins TRBV6-2 or TRBV6-3 and TRBJ1-3, with D uncertain. The CDR3 sequence is 17 residues long. CDR1 MNHEY and CDR2 SVGEGT come from the germline V gene. V was cut by 2 bases and J by 0 bases, with 14 bases left in between. CDR3 DNA: TGTGCCAGCAGTTACGATGAGGGCCGGTCCTCTGGAAACACCATATATTTT. It yields the protein CASSYDEGRSSGNTIYF.

The V gene is TRBV18, the J gene TRBJ1-1; 10 bases fit TRBD1. CDR1 and CDR2 (germline): KGHSH, LQKENI. Trimming cost V 4 bases and J 5 bases; bases outside gene matches: 4. This CDR3 is 14 amino acids long. CDR3 nucleotide sequence: TGTGCCAGCTCACAGGACAGGGGGAGAACTGAAGCTTTCTTT. It codes for CASSQDRGRTEAFF.